A single TCR beta chain is shown here with its context. Its antigen is unidentified. PCR was performed using 60 Vbeta and 13 Jbeta primers. Profiled with immunoSEQ multiplex PCR; TCRdb holds only in-frame clones, not every one. The sample includes 150,000 to 200,000 clones, around 77% seen only once; the top ten take around 3.5%. This record belongs to a study of cytomegalovirus exposure and HLA in healthy donors. At the level of the study: Of all 400 or so donors who were genotyped, 81% belonged to the Caucasian-associated ancestry cluster.

Study-wide results and limits: Fewer N-insertions (relative to the approximately 670-donor mean) were reportedly seen in an Asian-associated ancestry cluster in a later analysis. Productive rates of about 87% or about 30% were seen for most TCR beta V segments in an earlier analysis.

Germline values: CDR1 GTSNPN, CDR2 SVGIG (reference sequence). CDR3 length: 14 residues. Unrecorded immune exposures were likely, despite nominal health at sampling. Sequenced: PBMCs. The TCR originated in a man aged 30-40 years in good health and CMV-seropositive. The chain joins TRBV30 to TRBJ2-5; 9 bases are shared with TRBD1. The DNA end is a closer match to TRBJ2-7, so the J assignment may be wrong. CDR3 in DNA: TGTGCCTGGAGTGCCGGGACAGGGTACTACGAGCAGTACTTC. Its translation: CAWSAGTGYYEQYF.